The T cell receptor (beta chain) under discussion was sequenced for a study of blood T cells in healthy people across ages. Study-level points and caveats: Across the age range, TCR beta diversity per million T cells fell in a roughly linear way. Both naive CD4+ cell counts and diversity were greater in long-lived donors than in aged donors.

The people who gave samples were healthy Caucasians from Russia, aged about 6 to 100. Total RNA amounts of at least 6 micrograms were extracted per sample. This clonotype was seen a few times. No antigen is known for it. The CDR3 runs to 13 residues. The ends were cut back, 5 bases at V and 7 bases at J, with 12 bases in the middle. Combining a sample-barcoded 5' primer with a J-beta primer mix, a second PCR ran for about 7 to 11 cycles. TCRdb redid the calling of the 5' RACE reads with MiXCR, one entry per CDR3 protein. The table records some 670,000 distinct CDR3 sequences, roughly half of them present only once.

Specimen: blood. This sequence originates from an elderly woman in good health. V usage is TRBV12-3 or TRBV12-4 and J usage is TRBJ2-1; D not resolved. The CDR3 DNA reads TGTGCCAGCAGTCACCCCCGCTTGAATGAGCAGTTCTTC. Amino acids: CASSHPRLNEQFF.